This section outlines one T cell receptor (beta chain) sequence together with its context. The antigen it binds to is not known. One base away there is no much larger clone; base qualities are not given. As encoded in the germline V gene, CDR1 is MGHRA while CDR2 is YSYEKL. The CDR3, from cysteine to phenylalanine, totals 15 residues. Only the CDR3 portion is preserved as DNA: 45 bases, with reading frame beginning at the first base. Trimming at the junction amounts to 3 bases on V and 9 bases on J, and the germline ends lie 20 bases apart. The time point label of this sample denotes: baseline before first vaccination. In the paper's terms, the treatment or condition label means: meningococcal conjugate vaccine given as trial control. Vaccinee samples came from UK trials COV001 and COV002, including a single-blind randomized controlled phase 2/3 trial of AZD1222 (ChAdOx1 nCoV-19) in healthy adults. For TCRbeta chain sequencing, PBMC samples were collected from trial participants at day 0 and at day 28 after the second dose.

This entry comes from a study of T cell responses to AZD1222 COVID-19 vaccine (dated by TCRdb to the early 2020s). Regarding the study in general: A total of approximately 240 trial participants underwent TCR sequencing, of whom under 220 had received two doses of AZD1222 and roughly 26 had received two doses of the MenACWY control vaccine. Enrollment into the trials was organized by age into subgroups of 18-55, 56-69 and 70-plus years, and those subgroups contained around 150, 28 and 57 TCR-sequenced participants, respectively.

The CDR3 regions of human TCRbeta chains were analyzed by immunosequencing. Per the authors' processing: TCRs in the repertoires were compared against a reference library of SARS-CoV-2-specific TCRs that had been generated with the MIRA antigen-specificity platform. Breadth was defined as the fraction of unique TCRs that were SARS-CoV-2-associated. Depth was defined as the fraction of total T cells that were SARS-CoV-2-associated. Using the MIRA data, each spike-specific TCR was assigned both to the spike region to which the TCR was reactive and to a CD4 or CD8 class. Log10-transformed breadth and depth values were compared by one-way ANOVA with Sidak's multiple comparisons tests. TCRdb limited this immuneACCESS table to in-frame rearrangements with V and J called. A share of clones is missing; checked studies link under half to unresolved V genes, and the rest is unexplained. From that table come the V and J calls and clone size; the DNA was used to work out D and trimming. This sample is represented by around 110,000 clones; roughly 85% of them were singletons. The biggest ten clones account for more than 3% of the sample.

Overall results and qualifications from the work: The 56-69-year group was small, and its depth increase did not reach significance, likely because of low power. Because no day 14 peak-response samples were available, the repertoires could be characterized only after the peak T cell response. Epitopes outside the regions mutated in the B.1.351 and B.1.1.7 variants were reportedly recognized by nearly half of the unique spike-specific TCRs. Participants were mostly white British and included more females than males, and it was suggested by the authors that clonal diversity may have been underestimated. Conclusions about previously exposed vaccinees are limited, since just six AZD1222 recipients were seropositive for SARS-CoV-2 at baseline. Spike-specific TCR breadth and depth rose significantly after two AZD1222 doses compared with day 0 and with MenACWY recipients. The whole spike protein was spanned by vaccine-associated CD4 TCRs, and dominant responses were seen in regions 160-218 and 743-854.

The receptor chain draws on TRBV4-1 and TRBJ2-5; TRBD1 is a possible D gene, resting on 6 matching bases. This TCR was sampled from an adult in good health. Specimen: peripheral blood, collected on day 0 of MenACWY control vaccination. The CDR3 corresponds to CASSQTGHKTGAQYF. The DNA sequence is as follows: TGCGCCAGCAGCCAGACGGGACACAAGACTGGGGCCCAGTACTTC.